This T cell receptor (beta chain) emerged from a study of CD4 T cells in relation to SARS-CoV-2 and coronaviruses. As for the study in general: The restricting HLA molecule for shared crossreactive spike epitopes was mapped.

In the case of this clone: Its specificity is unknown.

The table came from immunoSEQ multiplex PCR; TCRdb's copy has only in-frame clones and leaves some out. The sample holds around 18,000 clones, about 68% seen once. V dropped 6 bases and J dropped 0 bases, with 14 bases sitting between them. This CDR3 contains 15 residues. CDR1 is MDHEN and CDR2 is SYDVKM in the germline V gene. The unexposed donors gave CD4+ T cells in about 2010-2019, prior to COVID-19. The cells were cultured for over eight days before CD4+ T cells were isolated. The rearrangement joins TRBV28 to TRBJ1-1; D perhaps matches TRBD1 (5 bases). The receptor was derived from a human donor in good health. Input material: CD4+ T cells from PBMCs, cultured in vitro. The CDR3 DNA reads TGTGCCAGCAGAAATCCTCTGGGGGTGAACACTGAAGCTTTCTTT. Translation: CASRNPLGVNTEAFF.